These 23 T cell receptor beta chains were all obtained from the same sample, sequenced in a study of shared clonotypes between healthy human individuals. TCRdb's copy holds only in-frame clones and misses some; the assay was immunoSEQ multiplex PCR. Seen here are fewer than 650,000 clones, less than 80% observed once, and the top ten hold over 10%. Sequencing input: PBMCs. These receptors were taken from a woman in her 40s in good health. Some clones in this sample may be carry-over from other donors' samples.

The chain uses TRBV25-1 and TRBJ2-1; TRBD2 agrees at 9 bases. The CDR3 loop spans 15 amino acids. V gave up 3 bases and J gave up 6 bases; unmatched junction bases: 6. The V gene's germline CDR1 is MGHDK and CDR2 SYGVNS. The CDR3 sequence: CASSDLAGSGNEQFF. The CDR3, as DNA: TGTGCCAGCAGTGACCTAGCGGGGTCGGGCAATGAGCAGTTCTTC.

The V call is TRBV27, the J call TRBJ1-1; TRBD1 agrees at 11 bases. Germline V gene lookup returns CDR1 MNHEY and CDR2 SMNVEV (reference sequence). The CDR3 spans 16 residues. Losses at the gene ends were 5 bases for V and 3 bases for J; bases not matched to a gene: 8. The CDR3 loop is CASSPGQGAPDTEAFF. The DNA of the CDR3 is TGTGCCAGCAGTCCCGGACAGGGGGCGCCGGACACTGAAGCTTTCTTT.

The gene calls are TRBV5-1 and TRBJ2-2, with D tentatively TRBD1 (6 bases). This CDR3 comprises 17 residues. The ends were cut back, 4 bases at V and 1 base at J, with 17 bases in the middle. CDR1 and CDR2 from the germline V gene are SGHRS and YFSETQ. CDR3 residues: CASSPGQVPLNTGELFF. The CDR3 coding sequence is TGCGCCAGCAGCCCGGGACAAGTCCCCTTGAACACCGGGGAGCTGTTTTTT. The full variable domain, with the rest looked up from reference TRBV5-1 and TRBJ2-2, is KAGVTQTPRYLIKTRGQQVTLSCSPISGHRSVSWYQQTPGQGLQFLFEYFSETQRNKGNFPGRFSGRQFSNSRSEMNVSTLELGDSALYLCASSPGQVPLNTGELFFGEGSRLTVL.

This clone has only a few counts. The V call is TRBV4-3, the J call TRBJ1-2, with a possible D match to TRBD1 (6 bases). CDR1 and CDR2 (germline): LGHNA, YSLEER. Between the trimmed V and J ends, which lost 4 bases and 3 bases, there was a span of 12 bases. The CDR3 runs to 14 residues. The CDR3 region is CASSLVRTDYGYTF. CDR3 sequence (DNA): TGCGCCAGCAGCCTGGTTCGGACAGACTATGGCTACACCTTC.

DNA of the CDR3: TGTGCCAGCAGCTTAGAAAGGGTTAATGAGCAGTTCTTC. Protein: CASSLERVNEQFF. The genes are TRBV11-2 and TRBJ2-1; D is unresolved. From germline, CDR1 is SGHAT and CDR2 FQNNGV. V shed 0 bases and J shed 7 bases, with 7 bases lying between them. This CDR3 has 13 residues.

As for this clone: It may be a read error: a sequence one base away is much more abundant. The same CDR3 also results from other DNA sequences found in this sample. V and J are TRBV29-1 and TRBJ1-4; TRBD1 matches 9 bases. Germline-derived CDR1 and CDR2 are SQVTM and ANQGSEA. The CDR3 contains 14 residues. Trimming removed 7 bases from V and 8 bases from J; junction bases left unmatched: 11. Here the CDR3 reads CSADTGQGQEKLFF. CDR3 sequence (DNA): TGCAGCGCTGATACGGGACAGGGTCAAGAAAAACTGTTTTTT. Using reference TRBV29-1 and TRBJ1-4 for the parts outside the CDR3, the full variable domain is SAVISQKPSRDICQRGTSLTIQCQVDSQVTMMFWYRQQPGQSLTLIATANQGSEATYESGFVIDKFPISRPNLTFSTLTVSNMSPEDSSIYLCSADTGQGQEKLFFGSGTQLSVL.

The chain combines TRBV11-2 with TRBJ2-1, with a weak D call TRBD2 (5 bases). Trimming left V 1 base short and J 2 bases short, with 12 bases between. This CDR3 spans 16 amino acids. Germline assignment: CDR1 SGHAT and CDR2 FQNNGV. The CDR3 DNA follows: TGTGCCAGCAGCTTAGGTCCCGGACTGACCTACAATGAGCAGTTCTTC. This codes for CASSLGPGLTYNEQFF.

In the case of this clone: Possible read error: a much larger clone is one base away. Other nucleotide sequences in the sample specify the same CDR3. CDR3 DNA: TGTGCCAGCAGCTTAGTGGGACTGAGATACACCGGGGAGCTATTTTTT. Amino acids: CASSLVGLRYTGELFF. The chain is built from TRBV5-4 and TRBJ2-2, with D perhaps TRBD2 (6 bases). Germline CDR1 is SGHNT and CDR2 is YYREEE (reference sequence). This CDR3 region has 16 residues.

The chain carries TRBV28 and TRBJ2-7; D remains unclear. The ends were cut back, 6 bases at V and 2 bases at J, with 14 bases in the middle. CDR1 and CDR2 (germline): MDHEN, SYDVKM. The CDR3 runs 14 residues. The CDR3: CASSSPGRAYEQYF. DNA of the CDR3: TGTGCCAGCAGCTCCCCCGGCAGAGCCTACGAGCAGTACTTC. The whole variable domain, filled in from reference TRBV28 and TRBJ2-7, reads DVKVTQSSRYLVKRTGEKVFLECVQDMDHENMFWYRQDPGLGLRLIYFSYDVKMKEKGDIPEGYSVSREKKERFSLILESASTNQTSMYLCASSSPGRAYEQYFGPGTRLTVT.

This clone is a singleton in its sample. The chain employs TRBV6-6 and TRBJ2-7; D is unresolved. The length of the CDR3 is 14 residues. V was shortened by 2 bases and J by 6 bases, with 14 bases between the two germline ends. Germline V gene lookup returns CDR1 MNHNY and CDR2 SVGAGI (reference sequence). The CDR3 coding sequence is TGTGCCAGCAGTTACCTAAAGGAGTTGGGCGAGCAGTACTTC. Translating gives CASSYLKELGEQYF.

The J gene is TRBJ2-7, the V gene TRBV7-9, with TRBD1 identical over 10 bases. The V gene's germline CDR1 is SEHNR and CDR2 FQNEAQ (reference sequence). Unmatched junction bases numbered 4, after V lost 3 bases and J lost 5 bases. The CDR3 consists of 14 residues. The CDR3 region has the DNA TGTGCCAGCAGCTTTAGGGGACAGGGGAACGAGCAGTACTTC. It yields the protein CASSFRGQGNEQYF.

CDR3 nucleotides: TGTGCCAGTAGTATAGCTCTAGCCGCAAGAGAGACCCAGTACTTC. The encoded protein is CASSIALAARETQYF. This rearrangement joins TRBV19 to TRBJ2-5, with D possibly matching TRBD2 (5 bases). Per germline, CDR1 LNHDA and CDR2 SQIVND (reference sequence). The CDR3 is 15 amino acids. The V end was cut by 1 base, the J end by 4 bases, with 13 bases between.

The chain is built from TRBV5-4 and TRBJ1-4; 8 nucleotides agree with TRBD1. The CDR3 length is 14 residues. Trimming cost V 2 bases and J 5 bases; bases outside gene matches: 2. Germline assignment: CDR1 SGHNT and CDR2 YYREEE (reference sequence). The CDR3 DNA follows: TGTGCCAGCAGCTTCGACAGGGGCAATGAAAAACTGTTTTTT. Amino acid sequence: CASSFDRGNEKLFF.

The chain combines TRBV5-6 with TRBJ2-7; D ambiguous. The CDR3 length is 12 residues. The V gene's germline CDR1 is SGHDT and CDR2 YYEEEE. Trimming stripped 1 base from V and 9 bases from J, with 11 bases between. The CDR3 DNA follows: TGTGCCAGCAGCTTGCCCCCGGATCGGCAGTACTTC. This encodes CASSLPPDRQYF.

This clone was recorded a few times. This chain joins TRBV27 and TRBJ1-6; D is undetermined. CDR3 length: 13 amino acids. Trimming removed 5 bases from V and 7 bases from J, with 9 bases in between. Per the germline V gene, CDR1 is MNHEY and CDR2 is SMNVEV (reference sequence). The CDR3, as DNA: TGTGCCAGCAGTCTAGGACTCAATTCACCCCTCCACTTT. Encoded protein: CASSLGLNSPLHF.

The chain uses TRBV7-9 and TRBJ2-3; D call uncertain. CDR3 length: 13 amino acids. The V and J ends lost 2 bases and 11 bases respectively, with 14 bases between them. Germline CDR1 SEHNR, CDR2 FQNEAQ (reference sequence). The chain's CDR3 is CASSLTSSKEQYF. In DNA, the CDR3 is TGTGCCAGCAGCTTAACTTCCTCCAAGGAGCAGTATTTT.

The chain links TRBV9 to TRBJ2-3; 13 positions match TRBD2. This CDR3 has 14 amino acids. The V and J ends lost 3 bases and 6 bases, in that order; junction bases with no gene match: 1. Germline values: CDR1 SGDLS, CDR2 YYNGEE. Here the CDR3 DNA reads TGTGCCAGCAGCGAGGGACTAGCGGGGGATACGCAGTATTTT. Translation: CASSEGLAGDTQYF. The variable domain in full, completed from reference TRBV9 and TRBJ2-3, reads DSGVTQTPKHLITATGQRVTLRCSPRSGDLSVYWYQQSLDQGLQFLIQYYNGEERAKGNILERFSAQQFPDLHSELNLSSLELGDSALYFCASSEGLAGDTQYFGPGTRLTVL.

V gene TRBV10-3 combines with J gene TRBJ2-2; 9 positions match TRBD2. Germline V gives CDR1 ENHRY, CDR2 SYGVKD. This CDR3 has 16 amino acids. The V gene end was trimmed by 4 bases and the J gene end by 7 bases; junction bases not matched to a gene: 10. The CDR3 protein is CAISGLAGELGGELFF. DNA for the CDR3: TGTGCCATCAGTGGATTAGCGGGAGAGCTTGGCGGGGAGCTGTTTTTT.

V gene TRBV12-5 combines with J gene TRBJ1-1; D unresolved. The V end lost 2 bases, the J end lost 1 base, and 14 bases lay between the germline ends. CDR1 LGHNT and CDR2 FRNRAP come from the germline V gene. The CDR3 sequence is 16 residues long. The CDR3 region has the DNA TGTGCTAGTGGTTTGACTACAATTGGAGGGAACACTGAAGCTTTCTTT. It yields the protein CASGLTTIGGNTEAFF.

CDR3 region: CASSQGYGRFAGELFF. The CDR3 region has the DNA TGTGCCAGCAGCCAAGGCTACGGCCGATTCGCCGGGGAGCTGTTTTTT. The chain is built from TRBV4-2 and TRBJ2-2; D is unclear. V gave up 1 base and J gave up 6 bases, with 15 bases separating them. The CDR3 runs 16 residues. Germline lookup yields CDR1 LGHNA and CDR2 YNFKEQ.

The chain employs TRBV7-6 and TRBJ2-5; 7 bases map to TRBD1. Germline CDR1 reads SGHVS; CDR2 reads FNYEAQ. V dropped 5 bases and J dropped 3; count of bases not matched to a gene: 3. The CDR3 loop spans 13 amino acids. CDR3 in amino acids: CASSPGQKETQYF. For the CDR3, the DNA is TGTGCCAGCAGCCCGGGACAGAAAGAGACCCAGTACTTC.

The genes are TRBV28 and TRBJ2-7, with a weak D call TRBD2 (6 bases). The CDR3 totals 11 residues. The V gene's germline CDR1 is MDHEN and CDR2 SYDVKM. V was shortened by 6 bases and J by 3 bases, with 6 bases between the two germline ends. The CDR3 bases are TGTGCCAGCAGGGAGGGCTACGAGCAGTACTTC. Translated, it gives CASREGYEQYF.

The chain is built from TRBV7-6 and TRBJ2-7, with 14 bases that match TRBD2. Germline V CDR1 and CDR2: SGHVS, FNYEAQ. CDR3 length equals 15 residues. J gave up 3 bases and V 4 bases, and 2 bases lay outside the gene matches. The CDR3 DNA is TGTGCCAGCAGCTCGGGACTAGCGGGAGTCTACGAGCAGTACTTC. Protein: CASSSGLAGVYEQYF.